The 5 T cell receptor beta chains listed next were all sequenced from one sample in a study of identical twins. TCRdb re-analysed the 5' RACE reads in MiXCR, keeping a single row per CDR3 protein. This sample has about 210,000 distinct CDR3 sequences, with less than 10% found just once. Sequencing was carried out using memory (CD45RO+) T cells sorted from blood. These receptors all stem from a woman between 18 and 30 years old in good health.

This CDR3 is CASSLADGVRNYGYTF. The DNA of the CDR3 is TGTGCCAGCAGCTTGGCCGATGGGGTGAGGAACTATGGCTACACCTTC. V and J are TRBV5-5 and TRBJ1-2; D unclear. Between the trimmed V and J ends, which lost 0 bases and 2 bases, there was a span of 14 bases. CDR1 is SGHKS and CDR2 is YYEKEE in the germline V gene (reference sequence). The CDR3 loop spans 16 amino acids.

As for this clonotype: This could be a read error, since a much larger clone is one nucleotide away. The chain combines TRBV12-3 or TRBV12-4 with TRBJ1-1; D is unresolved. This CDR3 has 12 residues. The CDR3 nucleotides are TGTACCAGCAGTTTTTCCAGACTCGAAGCTTTCTTT. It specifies CTSSFSRLEAFF.

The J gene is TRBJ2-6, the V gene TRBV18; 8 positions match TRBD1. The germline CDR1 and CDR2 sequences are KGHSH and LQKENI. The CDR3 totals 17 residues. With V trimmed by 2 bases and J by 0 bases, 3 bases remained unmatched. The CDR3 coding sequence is TGTGCCAGCTCACCAAGACAGGGGAACTCTGGGGCCAACGTCCTGACTTTC. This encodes CASSPRQGNSGANVLTF.

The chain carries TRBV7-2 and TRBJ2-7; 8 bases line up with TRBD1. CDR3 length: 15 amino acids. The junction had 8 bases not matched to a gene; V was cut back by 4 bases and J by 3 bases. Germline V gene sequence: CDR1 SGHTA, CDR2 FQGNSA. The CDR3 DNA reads TGTGCCAGCAGCTCCCAGGGGGCGCGAGGCTACGAGCAGTACTTC. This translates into CASSSQGARGYEQYF.

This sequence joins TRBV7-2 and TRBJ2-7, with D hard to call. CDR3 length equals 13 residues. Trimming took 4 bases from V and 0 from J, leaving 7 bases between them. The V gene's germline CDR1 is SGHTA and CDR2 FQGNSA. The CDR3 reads CASSSPDSYEQYF. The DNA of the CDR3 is TGTGCCAGCAGCTCGCCAGACTCCTACGAGCAGTACTTC.